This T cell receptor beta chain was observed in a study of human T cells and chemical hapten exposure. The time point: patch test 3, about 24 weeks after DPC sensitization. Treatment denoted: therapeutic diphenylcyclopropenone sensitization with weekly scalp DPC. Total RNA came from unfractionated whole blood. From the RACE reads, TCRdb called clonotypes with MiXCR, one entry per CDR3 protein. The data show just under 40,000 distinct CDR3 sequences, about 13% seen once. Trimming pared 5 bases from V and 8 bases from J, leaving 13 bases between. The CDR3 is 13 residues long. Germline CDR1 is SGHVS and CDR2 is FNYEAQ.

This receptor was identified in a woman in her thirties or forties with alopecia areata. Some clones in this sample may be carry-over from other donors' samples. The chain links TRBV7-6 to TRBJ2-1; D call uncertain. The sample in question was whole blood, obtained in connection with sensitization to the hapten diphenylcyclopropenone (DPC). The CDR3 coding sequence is TGTGCCAGCAGCCCCAGTAACCGCGATGAGCAGTTCTTC. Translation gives CASSPSNRDEQFF.